The 17 T cell receptor beta chains below come from one sample, sequenced in a study of monozygotic twins with inflammatory bowel disease. TCRdb re-called the 5' RACE reads, yielding one record per CDR3 amino acid sequence without DNA. Its table records approximately 400,000 distinct CDR3 sequences. Specimen: blood. These receptors were collected from a human donor with ulcerative colitis or Crohn's disease, or a healthy co-twin of an affected twin (not recorded which).

The V and J genes are TRBV12-3 or TRBV12-4 and TRBJ1-6; the TCRdb D gene call, TRBD1, has no DNA to confirm it. The CDR3 has 16 amino acids. CDR3: CASSAVTGKVYSPLHF.

The genes are TRBV10-3 and TRBJ1-5; TCRdb reports TRBD1, a call that lacks DNA to check it against. This CDR3 comprises 15 residues. CDR1 and CDR2 from the germline V gene are ENHRY and SYGVKD. CDR3: CAIRSQLSSNQPQHF.

The rearrangement links TRBV5-5 to TRBJ2-7; TCRdb lists TRBD1, though no DNA is available to test this call. The germline gives CDR1 SGHKS, CDR2 YYEKEE (reference sequence). The CDR3 is 15 amino acids. The CDR3 region is CASSLYNTATGRGGF.

This sequence joins TRBV2 and TRBJ1-5. Germline V gives CDR1 SNHLY, CDR2 FYNNEI. This CDR3 has 15 amino acids. This chain's CDR3 is CASSEEGIGNQPQHF.

This chain connects TRBV20-1 to TRBJ2-3; TCRdb selects TRBD2, and the lack of DNA leaves this call unchecked. CDR1 is DFQATT and CDR2 is SNEGSKA in the germline V gene (reference sequence). The CDR3 runs 13 residues. The CDR3 reads CSAGTSITDTQYF.

The V call is TRBV4-1, the J call TRBJ1-4. The CDR3 is 13 amino acids. CDR1 and CDR2 from the germline V gene are MGHRA and YSYEKL. The CDR3 protein is CASTVWLGEKLFF.

The genes are TRBV9 and TRBJ1-4; TCRdb picks TRBD1, but there is no DNA to check that call. Germline V lookup: CDR1 SGDLS, CDR2 YYNGEE. This CDR3 comprises 14 residues. CDR3: CASSVAPGNEKLFF. The full variable domain, its missing parts supplied by reference TRBV9 and TRBJ1-4, is DSGVTQTPKHLITATGQRVTLRCSPRSGDLSVYWYQQSLDQGLQFLIQYYNGEERAKGNILERFSAQQFPDLHSELNLSSLELGDSALYFCASSVAPGNEKLFFGSGTQLSVL.

The chain combines TRBV30 with TRBJ1-5; the TCRdb D gene call, TRBD1, has no DNA to confirm it. CDR3 length: 15 amino acids. Per the germline V gene, CDR1 is GTSNPN and CDR2 is SVGIG (reference sequence). CDR3 region: CAWSPTGVSNQPQHF. Supplemented by reference TRBV30 and TRBJ1-5, the full variable domain reads SQTIHQWPATLVQPVGSPLSLECTVEGTSNPNLYWYRQAAGRGLQLLFYSVGIGQISSEVPQNLSASRPQDRQFILSSKKLLLSDSGFYLCAWSPTGVSNQPQHFGDGTRLSIL.

CDR3: CASTTPGQGNTEAFF. This rearrangement joins TRBV3-1 to TRBJ1-1; TCRdb outputs TRBD1, but without DNA this stays unchecked. This CDR3 comprises 15 residues. Germline values: CDR1 LGHDT, CDR2 YNNKEL (reference sequence).

The chain uses TRBV20-1 and TRBJ2-2. This CDR3 contains 13 residues. Germline values: CDR1 DFQATT, CDR2 SNEGSKA (reference sequence). CDR3 sequence reads: CSASSTNTGELFF.

The chain recombines TRBV5-1 with TRBJ2-3; there is no DNA to check the TCRdb D call of TRBD1. Germline CDR1 reads SGHRS; CDR2 reads YFSETQ. The CDR3 runs 15 residues. The CDR3: CASSFGPRGTDTQYF.

The chain couples TRBV20-1 to TRBJ1-1; TCRdb returns TRBD1, unconfirmable since there is no DNA. CDR1 DFQATT and CDR2 SNEGSKA come from the germline V gene (reference sequence). The CDR3 is 13 residues long. This chain's CDR3 is CSASRVGAGRAFF.

The CDR3 region is CASSPLEARSYNEQFF. The chain carries TRBV5-1 and TRBJ2-1; the D call of TRBD2 rests on TCRdb alone, since no DNA is present to check it. The CDR3 loop spans 16 amino acids. Germline CDR1 and CDR2: SGHRS and YFSETQ.

The CDR3 is CAISGAGRTVTQYF. The chain employs TRBV10-3 and TRBJ2-3; there is no DNA to check the TCRdb D call of TRBD2. Per the germline V gene, CDR1 is ENHRY and CDR2 is SYGVKD. The CDR3 runs 14 residues.

J is TRBJ2-1 and V is TRBV10-3; TCRdb lists TRBD2, though no DNA is available to test this call. There are 17 residues in the CDR3. Per the germline V gene, CDR1 is ENHRY and CDR2 is SYGVKD. This chain's CDR3 is CAISESIREGGNNEQFF.

This chain uses TRBV27 with TRBJ2-2; TCRdb calls TRBD2, which cannot be checked without DNA. Germline V CDR1 and CDR2: MNHEY, SMNVEV (reference sequence). This CDR3 is built from 14 residues. CDR3 sequence reads: CASGMLAVLGELFF.

The genes are TRBV5-1 and TRBJ2-5; the TRBD1 assignment by TCRdb is unverifiable without DNA. Per germline, CDR1 SGHRS and CDR2 YFSETQ. The CDR3 has 14 residues. CDR3 sequence: CASSLVQGEETQYF.